This T cell receptor beta chain derives from a study of cytotoxic CD8 clonotypes in ibrutinib-treated CLL. About the study: IGHV unmutated under 18; relapsed/refractory about 10; treatment-naive over 14. Response sampling took place at median 12 months of treatment, range 6 to 36.

V gave up 6 bases and J gave up 6 bases, with 6 bases separating them. The CDR3 spans 11 residues. CDR1 and CDR2 from the germline V gene are MDHEN and SYDVKM. Measured with immunoSEQ multiplex PCR; TCRdb has only the in-frame clones, and not every one. Found here are 150,000 to 200,000 clones, about four fifths of them singletons; the top ten hold about 2%. This clonotype was obtained from a human donor with chronic lymphocytic leukemia. This chain joins TRBV28 and TRBJ2-1; D unresolved. This specimen consisted of PBMCs, obtained after 12 months of ibrutinib treatment. In DNA, the CDR3 is TGTGCCAGCAGCCCGGCCAATGAGCAGTTCTTC. This codes for CASSPANEQFF.